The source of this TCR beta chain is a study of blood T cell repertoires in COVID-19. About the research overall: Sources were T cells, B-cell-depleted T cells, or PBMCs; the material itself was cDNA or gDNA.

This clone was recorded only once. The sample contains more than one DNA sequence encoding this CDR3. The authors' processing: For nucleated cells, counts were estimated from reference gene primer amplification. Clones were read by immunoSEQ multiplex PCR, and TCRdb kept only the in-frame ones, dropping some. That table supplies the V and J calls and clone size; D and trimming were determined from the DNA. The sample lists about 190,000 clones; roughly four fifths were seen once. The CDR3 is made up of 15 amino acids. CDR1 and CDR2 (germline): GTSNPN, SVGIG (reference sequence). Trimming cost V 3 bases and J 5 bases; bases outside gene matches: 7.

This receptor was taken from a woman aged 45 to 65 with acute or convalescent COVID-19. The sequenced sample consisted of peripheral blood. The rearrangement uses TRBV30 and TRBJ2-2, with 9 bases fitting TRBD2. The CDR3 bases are TGTGCCTGGAGCGGCGGGAGGGCAAATACCGGGGAGCTGTTTTTT. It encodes CAWSGGRANTGELFF.